These 5 T cell receptor beta chains came from one sample sequenced in a study of OX40 agonist ivuxolimab in advanced cancers. The method was immunoSEQ multiplex PCR; TCRdb's version includes in-frame clones alone and lacks a portion of them. The sample has about 67,000 clones, about 89% seen once; the top ten hold around 0.28%. Sample: CD4+ or CD8+ T cells sorted from blood, taken in a trial of the OX40 agonist ivuxolimab. These receptors all stem from an adult with an advanced solid tumor such as melanoma, head and neck, liver or kidney cancer.

The chain links TRBV7-9 to TRBJ1-1, with D possibly matching TRBD1 (5 bases). The V end was cut by 7 bases, the J end by 7 bases, with 13 bases between. Germline assignment: CDR1 SEHNR and CDR2 FQNEAQ (reference sequence). The CDR3 is 12 residues long. The CDR3 region has the DNA TGTGCCAGCACCCGAGGGGTGAATGAAGCTTTCTTT. Its protein is CASTRGVNEAFF.

This CDR3 is CASSPTGTSNQPQHF. CDR3 DNA: TGTGCCAGCTCACCGACAGGGACGAGCAATCAGCCCCAGCATTTT. The J gene is TRBJ1-5, the V gene TRBV18, with TRBD1 matching 7 bases. The CDR3 consists of 15 residues. Trimming cost V 3 bases and J 1 base; bases outside gene matches: 3. Germline assignment: CDR1 KGHSH and CDR2 LQKENI.

V and J are TRBV19 and TRBJ1-5, with D unresolved. Trimming pared 1 base from V and 4 bases from J, leaving 11 bases between. CDR1 is LNHDA, CDR2 SQIVND, per germline (reference sequence). This CDR3 comprises 15 residues. CDR3 nucleotides: TGTGCCAGTAGTATAGTGACCGGCCTTAATCAGCCCCAGCATTTT. Protein: CASSIVTGLNQPQHF.

The chain carries TRBV5-1 and TRBJ2-3; TRBD2 agrees at 9 bases. The V and J ends lost 0 bases and 1 base, in that order; junction bases with no gene match: 0. Germline-derived CDR1 and CDR2 are SGHRS and YFSETQ. CDR3 length: 15 amino acids. As DNA, the CDR3 is TGCGCCAGCAGCTTGGTAGCGGGGGGCACAGATACGCAGTATTTT. Its translation: CASSLVAGGTDTQYF.

The CDR3 region has the DNA TGTGCCAGCAGTAGGACAGGGACTGTCGGAGAGACCCAGTACTTC. It yields the protein CASSRTGTVGETQYF. The rearrangement links TRBV6-1 to TRBJ2-5; 8 nucleotides align to TRBD1. The CDR3 spans 15 residues. The germline CDR1 and CDR2 sequences are MNHNS and SASEGT. Trimming took 5 bases from V and 4 from J; bases not matched to a gene: 9.